Below, one T cell receptor (beta chain) is given with its context. The antigen remains unidentified. The sample originates from a study of T cells in Graves' hyperthyroidism and ophthalmopathy. Overall study: Peripheral blood was taken when the disease was first diagnosed, before any treatment began.

The hyperthyroidism was newly diagnosed and had lasted under 2 months; the patients were aged 18 to 65. TCR beta CDR3 regions were amplified from RNA transcripts. First-round RT-PCR of the TCR CDR3 relied on the HTBI primer set. TCRdb fed the multiplex PCR reads into MiXCR, producing one record per CDR3 protein. Of 300,000 to 450,000 distinct CDR3 sequences listed, about 14% are singletons. V shed 2 bases and J shed 5 bases, with 13 bases lying between them. This CDR3 is 15 amino acids long. Regarding the study as a whole: Also found in blood were most expanded thyroid clonotypes above 0.001. Model output signaled ophthalmopathy a median 6.5 months ahead of onset.

Sequenced input: blood. The chain combines TRBV12-3 or TRBV12-4 with TRBJ1-5; tentatively, D is TRBD1 (5 bases). This receptor was identified in a man aged 30 to 39 with Graves' hyperthyroidism that later progressed to Graves' ophthalmopathy. CDR3 nucleotides: TGTGCCAGCAGTTTAAACGGGGGAGGGGATCAGCCCCAGCATTTT. Its translation is CASSLNGGGDQPQHF.